The text below deals with one T cell receptor (beta chain). This clonotype was picked up many times. Its antigen remains unidentified. No base-level quality is on record; no much larger clone is a single base apart. This sample is part of a study of T cell repertoires in cytomegalovirus infection (dated by TCRdb to the late 2010s). Background for the entire study: Because public TCR beta signatures pointed to carriage of CMV infection together with the matching HLA type, the HLA type of each donor mattered for the analysis.

Sequenced on an Illumina HiSeq 1500. TCRdb applied fastp at Q25 and MiXCR to the public reads, then kept only in-frame beta chains. Rows are unified per CDR3 protein, each entry keeping the most common DNA and genes. The sample table shows 100,000 to 150,000 distinct CDR3 sequences, and roughly 9% are seen once. In total, the top ten clones hold roughly a tenth of the sample. The investigation overall reported the following: In both this cohort and an independent roughly 350-donor cohort, the cumulative frequency of public TCR beta family members distinguished carriers of CMV infection plus the relevant HLA type. The ex vivo response was dominated by HLA-C-restricted CMV-specific TCR beta clonotypes, and the single most frequent clonotype in two of eight donors was supplied by these HLA-C-restricted clonotypes.

Per the germline V gene, SGHTA is the CDR1 and FQGNSA is the CDR2. The cysteine opens and the phenylalanine closes a CDR3 of 19 amino acids. Only the CDR3 portion is preserved as DNA: 57 bases, with reading frame beginning at the first base. V has 5 bases trimmed and J has 1 base trimmed; junction bases matching no gene number 13. The sequencing sample was made of PBMCs. The receptor's source is a human donor in good health (CMV status not recorded). Some clones in this sample may be carry-over from other donors' samples. The chain couples TRBV7-2 to TRBJ2-1; TRBD2 lines up with 11 middle nucleotides. CDR3 region: CASSITSSGGLLSYNEQFF. The nucleotide sequence reads as follows: TGTGCCAGCAGCATAACCTCTAGCGGGGGGCTCCTTTCCTACAATGAGCAGTTCTTC. Joined to the reference TRBV7-2 and TRBJ2-1 proteins, this CDR3 gives the full variable domain: GAGVSQSPSNKVTEKGKDVELRCDPISGHTALYWYRQSLGQGLEFLIYFQGNSAPDKSGLPSDRFSAERTGGSVSTLTIQRTQQEDSAVYLCASSITSSGGLLSYNEQFFGPGTRLTVL.